Listed below are T cell receptor beta chains from one sample, sequenced in a study of blood T cell repertoires in COVID-19. Using immunoSEQ multiplex PCR, the repertoire was profiled, and TCRdb retains in-frame clones only, with some absent. The data show over 250,000 clones, about 87% seen once. Input material: peripheral blood. Receptors originate from a woman aged 50 to 60 with acute or convalescent COVID-19. Each CDR3 is given with its conserved first and last residue. Each record gives: clone size, V gene, D gene, J gene, CDR3 DNA, CDR3 protein. The D gene is left open where the match is weak. Clone sizes are given selectively: once, few, many, or a class where the clone is expanded.

.	TRBV3-1/TRBV3-2	.	TRBJ2-7	TGTGCCAGCAGCCAAGACCTTAGAGCGCAGGAGGGCCCCTACGAGCAGTACTTC	CASSQDLRAQEGPYEQYF
.	TRBV28	TRBD1	TRBJ1-4	TGTGCCAGCAGTCACCAGACAGGGGGGCGAAACGAAAAACTGTTTTTT	CASSHQTGGRNEKLFF
.	TRBV19	.	TRBJ1-5	TGTGCCAGTAGTATAGGGGGGGGGCCCCAGCATTTT	CASSIGGGPQHF
.	TRBV11-2	TRBD2	TRBJ2-5	TGTGCCAGCAGCTTAGATCCAGCGGGGTCCGAGACCCAGTACTTC	CASSLDPAGSETQYF
.	TRBV28	.	TRBJ1-4	TGTGCCGGGGGGGCAGGGAATGAAAAACTGTTTTTT	CAGGAGNEKLFF
few	TRBV5-1	.	TRBJ2-7	TGCGCCAGCAGCTTGGGACAAACGTTTTGGGGGAGGCCAGACGAGCAGTACTTC	CASSLGQTFWGRPDEQYF
few	TRBV7-8	.	TRBJ1-5	TGTGCCAGCAGCCCCCACGGGGATCAGCCCCAGCATTTT	CASSPHGDQPQHF
.	TRBV28	TRBD1	TRBJ2-5	TGTGCCGCCAAAAGACAGGGTTCGGGAGAGACCCAGTACTTC	CAAKRQGSGETQYF
.	TRBV19	.	TRBJ1-1	TGTGCCAGTAGGGAGACGGAGTACACTGAAGCTTTCTTT	CASRETEYTEAFF
once	TRBV4-3	TRBD1	TRBJ1-2	TGCGCCAGCAGCCACCAACCCCCAGGGGGCGGCTATGGCTACACCTTC	CASSHQPPGGGYGYTF
.	TRBV7-3	.	TRBJ2-2	TGTGCCAGCAGCTTAACAGGGGGCACCGGGGAGCTGTTTTTT	CASSLTGGTGELFF
.	TRBV28	.	TRBJ2-7	TGTGCCAGCAGTTTATCAGGGCACGAGCAGTACTTC	CASSLSGHEQYF
.	TRBV9	.	TRBJ1-2	TGTGCCAGCGTTCAGACAGGAGGATATGGCTACACCTTC	CASVQTGGYGYTF
.	TRBV18	.	TRBJ2-5	TGTGCCAGCTCACCACGGGGGAGGGAGACCCAGTACTTC	CASSPRGRETQYF
.	TRBV5-6	.	TRBJ2-4	TGTGCCAGCAGCTTGGGGGCGGGATTAGCCAAAAACATTCAGTACTTC	CASSLGAGLAKNIQYF
.	TRBV6-5	.	TRBJ1-4	TGTGCCAGCAGTCGGTGGGGCCCCAATGAAAAACTGTTTTTT	CASSRWGPNEKLFF
.	TRBV2	TRBD1	TRBJ1-3	TGTGCCAGCAACTTAGGGGGCTATTCTGGAAACACCATATATTTT	CASNLGGYSGNTIYF
.	TRBV18	TRBD2	TRBJ2-5	TGTGCCAGCTCGCCGACTAGCGGGAGATTGGAGACCCAGTACTTC	CASSPTSGRLETQYF
.	TRBV28	TRBD1	TRBJ1-2	TGTGCCAGCAAATCACTTCAAGGGACAGGGGGCGACTATGGCTACACCTTC	CASKSLQGTGGDYGYTF
once	TRBV6-2/TRBV6-3	TRBD1	TRBJ1-2	TGTGCCAGCAGCCCGGGACAGTACTATGGCTACACCTTC	CASSPGQYYGYTF
.	TRBV10-3	TRBD2	TRBJ2-2	TGTGCCATCAGTGAGTCGTTCGGGAGGGCCGCGAACACCGGGGAGCTGTTTTTT	CAISESFGRAANTGELFF
.	TRBV27	.	TRBJ1-1	TGTGCCAGCAGTTCCCTGGGACAACGTCTTGAAGCTTTCTTT	CASSSLGQRLEAFF
few	TRBV5-1	.	TRBJ2-7	TGCGCCAGCAGTCGCGATACAGGGAGAACCTACGAGCAGTACTTC	CASSRDTGRTYEQYF
.	TRBV28	TRBD2	TRBJ2-7	TGTGCCAGCAGTTGGGGGACTAGGAACTACGAGCAGTACTTC	CASSWGTRNYEQYF
.	TRBV5-8	.	TRBJ2-3	TGTGCCAGCAGCCCGCTCCCTCGGGCGGGATCCCTAGATACGCAGTATTTT	CASSPLPRAGSLDTQYF
.	TRBV13	TRBD1	TRBJ1-6	TGTGCCAGCAGCTTTTGGGGGGACAGGGTAAATTCACCCCTCCACTTT	CASSFWGDRVNSPLHF
.	TRBV24-1	TRBD2	TRBJ2-1	TGTGCCACCAGTGATTTTGGTAGCGGGAGGACAGATGAGCAGTTCTTC	CATSDFGSGRTDEQFF
.	TRBV28	TRBD2	TRBJ2-5	TGTGCCAGCAGTCCGACCCTAACGGGAGGGCAAGAGACCCAGTACTTC	CASSPTLTGGQETQYF
.	TRBV28	.	TRBJ1-5	TGTGCCAGCAGCACGACAGCCTCCAATCAGCCCCAGCATTTT	CASSTTASNQPQHF
.	TRBV2	.	TRBJ2-2	TGTGCCAGCAATGGCAGAACCGCGAACACCGGGGAGCTGTTTTTT	CASNGRTANTGELFF
.	TRBV19	.	TRBJ1-5	TGTGCCAGTAGTATTCTGAGGGATCAGCCCCAGCATTTT	CASSILRDQPQHF
once	TRBV29-1	.	TRBJ1-1	TGCAGCCTTGGGTCCAAGGGGTCTGAAGCTTTCTTT	CSLGSKGSEAFF
.	TRBV10-2	TRBD1	TRBJ1-2	TGCGCCAGCAGTGAGAGGAGGGGGCTCGGCTACACCTTC	CASSERRGLGYTF
.	TRBV7-3	.	TRBJ2-2	TGTGCCAGCAGCACAAAGCGGGCGGTCAACACCGGGGAGCTGTTTTTT	CASSTKRAVNTGELFF
few	TRBV11-2	.	TRBJ1-5	TGTGCCAGCAGCTTAGACGGACAGAGCAATCAGCCCCAGCATTTT	CASSLDGQSNQPQHF
.	TRBV4-1	.	TRBJ1-1	TGCGCCAGCAGTCTCAGACTGGGACATGTTGAAGCTTTCTTT	CASSLRLGHVEAFF
.	TRBV4-1	.	TRBJ2-1	TGCGCCAGCAGCCAACCAGCCAGGGGTAATGAGCAGTTCTTC	CASSQPARGNEQFF
.	TRBV27	TRBD1	TRBJ1-5	TGTGCCAGCAGTCGCGACAGGGACCAGCCCCAGCATTTT	CASSRDRDQPQHF
.	TRBV7-9	TRBD2	TRBJ2-1	TGTGCCAGCAGCTCCACTGCGGGAGGGGTCGGGTATGAGCAGTTCTTC	CASSSTAGGVGYEQFF
.	TRBV10-3	TRBD1	TRBJ1-1	TGTGCCATCAGTAGACAGGGGTCTGAAGCTTTCTTT	CAISRQGSEAFF
.	TRBV6-1	.	TRBJ1-5	TGTGCCAGCAGTGAAGACAGCTTACCCCAGCATTTT	CASSEDSLPQHF
.	TRBV30	.	TRBJ1-5	TGTGCCTGGAGTCGTCGGAGCAATCAGCCCCAGCATTTT	CAWSRRSNQPQHF
.	TRBV24-1	TRBD1	TRBJ2-1	TGTGCCACCAGTGATCCAGGACAGGGGGCGGCGGTCTCCTACAATGAGCAGTTCTTC	CATSDPGQGAAVSYNEQFF
.	TRBV2	.	TRBJ1-3	TGTGCCAGCACCCAGGGTAGGGGAAACACCATATATTTT	CASTQGRGNTIYF
.	TRBV27	.	TRBJ1-2	TGTGCCAGCAGCCCACGGGGGGATGGGGGCTACACCTTC	CASSPRGDGGYTF
.	TRBV7-2	.	TRBJ2-7	TGTGCCAGCAGCTTAAACAGAAATTCCTACGAGCAGTACTTC	CASSLNRNSYEQYF
.	TRBV7-9	TRBD1	TRBJ2-7	TGTGCCAGCAGCTTAGCAGCATGGGGGACAGGGATGGGCGAGCAGTACTTC	CASSLAAWGTGMGEQYF